This entry lists 17 T cell receptor beta chains sequenced from one sample in a study of neoadjuvant anti-PD-1 for oral cavity cancer. Time point noted: after neoadjuvant nivolumab, at surgical resection. The table came from immunoSEQ multiplex PCR; TCRdb's copy has only in-frame clones and leaves some out. This table has more than 13,000 clones, 60% to 75% appearing once. The sequenced sample was PBMCs, obtained after nivolumab (anti-PD-1) treatment. These receptors all stem from a person aged 40-85 years with oral cavity squamous cell carcinoma.

This clone has just a few counts. This chain joins TRBV11-3 and TRBJ2-7; 8 bases match TRBD1. Trimming cost V 5 bases and J 6 bases; bases outside gene matches: 9. Germline CDR1 is SGHNT and CDR2 is YENEEA. This CDR3 comprises 14 residues. The chain's CDR3 is CASSTSGQGTEQYF. The DNA of the CDR3 is TGTGCCAGCAGCACCTCCGGACAGGGTACCGAGCAGTACTTC.

V and J are TRBV11-2 and TRBJ2-1, with D tentatively TRBD2 (6 bases). Germline V gene lookup returns CDR1 SGHAT and CDR2 FQNNGV. Trimming took 5 bases from V and 6 from J, leaving 20 bases between them. The CDR3 covers 16 residues. The CDR3 sequence is CASSPTGRKGFNEQFF. For the CDR3, the DNA is TGTGCCAGCAGCCCCACGGGGAGGAAGGGCTTCAATGAGCAGTTCTTC.

The V and J genes are TRBV19 and TRBJ1-2; possibly TRBD1 for D (6 bases). Trimming stripped 6 bases from V and 7 bases from J, with 18 bases between. The CDR3 totals 14 residues. The germline CDR1 and CDR2 sequences are LNHDA and SQIVND (reference sequence). CDR3 DNA sequence: TGTGCCAGTAGCCTTAGGCTGGGGGGCCGTGGCTACACCTTC. Its protein product is CASSLRLGGRGYTF.

The genes are TRBV5-1 and TRBJ1-3; D not certain. Trimming stripped 3 bases from V and 0 bases from J, with 7 bases between. Germline V CDR1 and CDR2: SGHRS, YFSETQ. There are 14 residues in the CDR3. The CDR3 DNA follows: TGCGCCAGCAGCTCTGAAAACTCTGGAAACACCATATATTTT. This sequence encodes CASSSENSGNTIYF.

This clone was picked up one time. V usage is TRBV6-1 and J usage is TRBJ1-2; D is unresolved. Trimming removed 2 bases from V and 2 bases from J, with 12 bases in between. Germline V gives CDR1 MNHNS, CDR2 SASEGT. This CDR3 contains 15 residues. CDR3 region: CASSENRGGNYGYTF. Written as DNA, the CDR3 is TGTGCCAGCAGTGAAAATAGAGGAGGGAACTATGGCTACACCTTC.

V gene TRBV6-5 combines with J gene TRBJ2-7, with 11 positions matching TRBD1. The germline CDR1 and CDR2 sequences are MNHEY and SVGAGI. CDR3 length: 16 residues. The V segment lost 0 bases and the J segment 3 bases; nucleotides outside the gene matches: 4. The CDR3 DNA sequence: TGTGCCAGCAGTTACTCGACAGGGACAGGGGGCTACGAGCAGTACTTC. Protein sequence: CASSYSTGTGGYEQYF.

The gene calls are TRBV7-8 and TRBJ2-3, with TRBD2 identical over 8 bases. Per germline, CDR1 SGHVS and CDR2 FQNEAQ. Trimming removed 3 bases from V and 1 base from J; junction bases left unmatched: 15. This CDR3 region has 19 residues. The CDR3 here is CASSFSPGLGLRGTDTQYF. As DNA, the CDR3 is TGTGCCAGCAGCTTTTCCCCGGGACTAGGCCTACGGGGCACAGATACGCAGTATTTT.

The chain joins TRBV28 to TRBJ1-2; D is undetermined. The CDR3 length is 15 residues. Between the trimmed V and J ends, which lost 3 bases and 8 bases, there was a span of 19 bases. Germline V lookup: CDR1 MDHEN, CDR2 SYDVKM. The CDR3 here is CASSFPNQGWLGYTF. CDR3 in DNA: TGTGCCAGCAGTTTTCCCAATCAAGGCTGGTTGGGCTACACCTTC.

The rearrangement links TRBV10-2 to TRBJ2-1; D not resolved. V was clipped by 4 bases and J by 10 bases, with 8 bases between them. Germline CDR1 and CDR2: WSHSY and SAAADI. The CDR3 extends over 11 amino acids. DNA for the CDR3: TGCGCCAGCAGTGGATTTCGGGAGCAGTTCTTC. It is translated as CASSGFREQFF.

The J gene is TRBJ1-5, the V gene TRBV4-1; TRBD1 might be the D (6 bases). In germline, CDR1 is MGHRA, CDR2 YSYEKL. CDR3 length: 16 amino acids. With 4 bases removed from V and 0 bases from J, the gap between germline ends came to 13 bases. The CDR3 loop is CASSRGLWDSNQPQHF. As DNA, the CDR3 is TGCGCCAGCAGCCGGGGGCTCTGGGATAGCAATCAGCCCCAGCATTTT.

By sample share, this clone is medium-sized. This rearrangement joins TRBV7-8 to TRBJ1-5; 8 bases map to TRBD1. The CDR3 is 14 residues long. The V segment lost 3 bases and the J segment 2 bases; nucleotides outside the gene matches: 0. CDR1 and CDR2 from the germline V gene are SGHVS and FQNEAQ. CDR3 residues: CASSLTGGNQPQHF. The CDR3 DNA follows: TGTGCCAGCAGCTTGACAGGGGGCAATCAGCCCCAGCATTTT.

This clone was counted a few times. V and J are TRBV7-3 and TRBJ1-2, with TRBD1 matching 8 bases. CDR1 is SGHTA and CDR2 is FQGTGA in the germline V gene. The CDR3 contains 14 residues. The V segment lost 5 bases and the J segment 7 bases; nucleotides outside the gene matches: 9. CDR3 sequence: CASSTGDRKGGYTF. CDR3 in DNA: TGTGCCAGCAGCACCGGGGACAGGAAGGGTGGCTACACCTTC.

The J gene is TRBJ1-6, the V gene TRBV30; D is uncertain. V lost 0 bases, J lost 7 bases, and 7 bases lay in between. The CDR3 length is 13 residues. Germline V gives CDR1 GTSNPN, CDR2 SVGIG (reference sequence). The CDR3 loop is CAWSVQENSPLHF. The CDR3 DNA reads TGTGCCTGGAGTGTTCAGGAGAATTCACCCCTCCACTTT.

The chain couples TRBV2 to TRBJ1-6; the D gene is possibly TRBD1 (5 bases). The CDR3 length is 18 residues. CDR1 SNHLY and CDR2 FYNNEI come from the germline V gene. Trimming pared 3 bases from V and 0 bases from J, leaving 15 bases between. The DNA for the CDR3 is TGTGCCAGCAGTGATCGTGGGACTCGGAGCTCCTATAATTCACCCCTCCACTTT. This sequence encodes CASSDRGTRSSYNSPLHF.

The chain joins TRBV10-1 to TRBJ1-3; D remains ambiguous. The germline gives CDR1 WNHNN, CDR2 SYGVQD (reference sequence). The V and J ends lost 5 bases and 0 bases respectively, with 14 bases between them. The CDR3 spans 16 residues. CDR3 sequence reads: CASSPGQESSGNTIYF. Here the CDR3 DNA reads TGCGCCAGCAGTCCGGGCCAAGAAAGCTCTGGAAACACCATATATTTT.

The rearrangement links TRBV6-1 to TRBJ1-2, with D possibly TRBD1 on 6 matching bases. The CDR3 spans 15 residues. Germline-derived CDR1 and CDR2 are MNHNS and SASEGT. Between the trimmed V and J ends, which lost 10 bases and 8 bases, there was a span of 26 bases. In nucleotides, the CDR3 is TGTGCCACCTCTCTAGCTGACAGGCCGGGGAGGGGCTACACCTTC. Its protein product is CATSLADRPGRGYTF.

This clone appeared once. This chain uses TRBV7-7 with TRBJ2-5; TRBD2 matches 7 bases. The CDR3 spans 13 residues. CDR1 and CDR2 (germline): SSHAT, FNYEAQ (reference sequence). The CDR3 protein is CASGSGGRETQYF. CDR3 nucleotides: TGTGCTAGCGGGTCCGGGGGTAGGGAGACCCAGTACTTC.